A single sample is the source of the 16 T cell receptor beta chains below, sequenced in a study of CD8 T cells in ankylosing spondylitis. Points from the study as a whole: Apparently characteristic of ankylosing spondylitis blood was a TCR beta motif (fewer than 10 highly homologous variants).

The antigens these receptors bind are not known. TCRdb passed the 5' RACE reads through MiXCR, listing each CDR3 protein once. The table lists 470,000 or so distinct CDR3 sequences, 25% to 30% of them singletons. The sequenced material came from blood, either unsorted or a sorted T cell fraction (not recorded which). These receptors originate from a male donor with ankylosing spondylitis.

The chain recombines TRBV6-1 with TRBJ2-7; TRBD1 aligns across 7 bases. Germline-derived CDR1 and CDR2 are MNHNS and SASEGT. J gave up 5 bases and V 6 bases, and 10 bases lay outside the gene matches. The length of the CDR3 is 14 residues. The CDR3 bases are TGTGCCAGCAGCCTCGACAGGGTTAGCAACGAGCAGTACTTC. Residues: CASSLDRVSNEQYF.

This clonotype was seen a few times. CDR3: CASSLTYTEAFF. In nucleotides, the CDR3 is TGTGCCAGCAGCCTGACGTACACTGAAGCTTTCTTT. The chain employs TRBV7-9 and TRBJ1-1; D remains unclear. Germline V CDR1 and CDR2: SEHNR, FQNEAQ (reference sequence). Trimming took off 5 bases at V and 3 bases at J, with 7 bases between the two ends. CDR3 length equals 12 residues.

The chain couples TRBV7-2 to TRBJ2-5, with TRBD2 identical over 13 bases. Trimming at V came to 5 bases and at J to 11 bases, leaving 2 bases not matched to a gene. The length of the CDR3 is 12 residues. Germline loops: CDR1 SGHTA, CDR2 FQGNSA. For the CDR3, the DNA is TGTGCCAGCAGCGAGGGACTAGCGGGACAGTACTTC. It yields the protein CASSEGLAGQYF.

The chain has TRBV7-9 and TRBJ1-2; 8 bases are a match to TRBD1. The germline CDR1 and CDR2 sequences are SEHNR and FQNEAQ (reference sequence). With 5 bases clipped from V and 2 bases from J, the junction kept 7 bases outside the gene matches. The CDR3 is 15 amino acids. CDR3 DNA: TGTGCCAGCAGCACTATGACAGGGGCGAACTATGGCTACACCTTC. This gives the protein CASSTMTGANYGYTF.

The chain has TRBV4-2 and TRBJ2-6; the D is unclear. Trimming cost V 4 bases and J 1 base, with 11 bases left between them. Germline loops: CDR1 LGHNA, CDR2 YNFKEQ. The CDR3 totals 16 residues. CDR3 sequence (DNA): TGTGCCAGCAGCCTCAACAGCTTATCTGGGGCCAACGTCCTGACTTTC. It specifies CASSLNSLSGANVLTF.

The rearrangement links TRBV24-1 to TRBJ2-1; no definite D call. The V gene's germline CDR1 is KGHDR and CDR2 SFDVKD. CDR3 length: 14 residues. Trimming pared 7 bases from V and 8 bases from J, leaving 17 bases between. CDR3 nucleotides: TGTGCCACCAGCATTACTCATGGCCATCATGAGCAGTTCTTC. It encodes CATSITHGHHEQFF.

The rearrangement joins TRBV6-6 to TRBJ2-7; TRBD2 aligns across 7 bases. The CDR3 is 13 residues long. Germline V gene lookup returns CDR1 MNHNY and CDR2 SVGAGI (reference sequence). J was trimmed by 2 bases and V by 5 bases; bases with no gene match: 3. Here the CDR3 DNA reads TGTGCCAGCAGTGCTAGCGGAACCTACGAGCAGTACTTC. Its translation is CASSASGTYEQYF.

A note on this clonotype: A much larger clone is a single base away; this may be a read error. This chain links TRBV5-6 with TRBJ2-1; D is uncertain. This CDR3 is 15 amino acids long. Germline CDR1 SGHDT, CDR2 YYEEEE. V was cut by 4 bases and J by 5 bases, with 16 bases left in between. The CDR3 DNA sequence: TGTGCCAGCAGCCATAGCCCACCTCGGGACAATGAGCAGTTCTTC. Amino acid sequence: CASSHSPPRDNEQFF.

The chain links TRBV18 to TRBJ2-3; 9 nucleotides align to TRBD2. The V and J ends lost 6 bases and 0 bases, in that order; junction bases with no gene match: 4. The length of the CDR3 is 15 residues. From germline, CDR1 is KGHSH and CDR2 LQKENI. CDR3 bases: TGTGCCAGCTCTCCTAGCGGGGTGAGCACAGATACGCAGTATTTT. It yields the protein CASSPSGVSTDTQYF.

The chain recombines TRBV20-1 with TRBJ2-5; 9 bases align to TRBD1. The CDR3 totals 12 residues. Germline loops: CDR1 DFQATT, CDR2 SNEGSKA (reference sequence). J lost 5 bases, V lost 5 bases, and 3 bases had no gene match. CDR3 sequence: CSAWDRVETQYF. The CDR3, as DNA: TGCAGTGCTTGGGACAGGGTGGAGACCCAGTACTTC.

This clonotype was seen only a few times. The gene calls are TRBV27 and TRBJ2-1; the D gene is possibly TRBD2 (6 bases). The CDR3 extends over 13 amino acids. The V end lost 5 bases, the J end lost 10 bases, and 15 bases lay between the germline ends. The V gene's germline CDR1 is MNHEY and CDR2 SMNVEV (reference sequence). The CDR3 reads CASSRRDLAEQFF. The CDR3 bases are TGTGCCAGCAGTCGCAGGGACTTAGCGGAGCAGTTCTTC.

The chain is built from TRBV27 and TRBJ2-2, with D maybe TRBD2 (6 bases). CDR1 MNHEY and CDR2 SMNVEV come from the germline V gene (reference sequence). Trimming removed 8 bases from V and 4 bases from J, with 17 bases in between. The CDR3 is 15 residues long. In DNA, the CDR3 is TGTGCCAGCCGATTCGGGGGTTCCAGCACCGGGGAGCTGTTTTTT. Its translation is CASRFGGSSTGELFF.

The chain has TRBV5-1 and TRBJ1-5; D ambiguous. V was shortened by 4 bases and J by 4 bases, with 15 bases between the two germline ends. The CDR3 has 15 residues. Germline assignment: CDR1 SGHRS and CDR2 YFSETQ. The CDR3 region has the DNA TGCGCCAGCAGCGCCGCAGGAGTAGGTAATCAGCCCCAGCATTTT. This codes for CASSAAGVGNQPQHF.

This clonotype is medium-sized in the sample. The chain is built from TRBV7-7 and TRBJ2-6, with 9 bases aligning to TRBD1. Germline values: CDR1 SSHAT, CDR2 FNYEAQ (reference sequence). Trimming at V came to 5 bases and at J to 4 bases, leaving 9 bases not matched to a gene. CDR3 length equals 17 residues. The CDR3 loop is CASSHGTGLLGANVLTF. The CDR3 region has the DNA TGTGCCAGCAGCCACGGGACAGGGCTTTTAGGGGCCAACGTCCTGACTTTC.

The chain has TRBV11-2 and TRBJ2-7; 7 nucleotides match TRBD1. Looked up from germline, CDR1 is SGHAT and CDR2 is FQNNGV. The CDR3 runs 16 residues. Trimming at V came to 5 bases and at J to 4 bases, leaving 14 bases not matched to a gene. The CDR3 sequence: CASSLTDRNPWYEQYF. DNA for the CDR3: TGTGCCAGCAGCCTTACGGACAGGAACCCATGGTACGAGCAGTACTTC.

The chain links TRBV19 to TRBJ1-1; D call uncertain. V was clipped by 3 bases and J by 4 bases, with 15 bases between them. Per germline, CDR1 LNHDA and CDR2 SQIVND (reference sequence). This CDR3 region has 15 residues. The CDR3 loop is CASSIRNKDSTEAFF. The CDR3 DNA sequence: TGTGCCAGTAGTATTCGTAATAAGGACTCCACTGAAGCTTTCTTT.